These T cell receptor beta chains were read from a single sample in a study of identical twins. TCRdb called the 5' RACE reads again in MiXCR, with one record for every CDR3 protein. The data contain more than 1.5 million distinct CDR3 sequences, around 33% of them singletons. Input material: cord blood. These receptor sequences come from a newborn girl in good health. Both conserved end residues are part of each CDR3. D genes are given only for firm matches. The size field is filled for only some rows; it gives once, few, many or a size class.

TRBD1	TRBJ2-5	TRBV27	.	TGTGCCAGCAGTTCATATCTCGGGACAGGGGGCTCGAAGACCCAGTACTTC	CASSSYLGTGGSKTQYF
.	TRBJ2-1	TRBV10-3	.	TGTGCCATCAGTGAGAGGGGGATCTCCTACAATGAGCAGTTCTTC	CAISERGISYNEQFF
TRBD2	TRBJ2-3	TRBV28	few	TGTGCCAGCAGGCTGGTTAAGACTAGCGGACTTCTTAGCACAGATACGCAGTATTTT	CASRLVKTSGLLSTDTQYF
.	TRBJ2-1	TRBV20-1	few	TGCAGTGCTAGAGATAGGGCGACTACCGTAAATGAGCAGTTCTTC	CSARDRATTVNEQFF
TRBD2	TRBJ2-1	TRBV4-1	many	TGCGCCAGCAGCCTACTAGCGGGGATCAACAATGAGCAGTTCTTC	CASSLLAGINNEQFF
.	TRBJ1-1	TRBV25-1	.	TGTGCCAGCAGAGCGGAGGCAGGCCTTTCGAACACTGAAGCTTTCTTT	CASRAEAGLSNTEAFF
TRBD1	TRBJ1-5	TRBV20-1	.	TGCAGTGCTAAGGGACAGGGTTATCAGCCCCAGCATTTT	CSAKGQGYQPQHF
TRBD2	TRBJ2-3	TRBV10-2	.	TGCGCCAGCAGATCCATCCGACTAGCGGCTATCACAGATACGCAGTATTTT	CASRSIRLAAITDTQYF
.	TRBJ2-5	TRBV12-3/TRBV12-4	many	TGTGCCAGCAGTTCCGAGGGGACCCAGTACTTC	CASSSEGTQYF
TRBD2	TRBJ2-5	TRBV29-1	many	TGCAGCGTTGTGAGGTCGGGGGGCCAAGAGACCCAGTACTTC	CSVVRSGGQETQYF
TRBD2	TRBJ2-5	TRBV20-1	few	TGCAGTGCTAGTGCCCTAGGGACTAGCAGCGAGACCCAGTACTTC	CSASALGTSSETQYF
.	TRBJ1-6	TRBV2	.	TGTGCCAGCAGTGAACCGACCCGCTCCTATAATTCACCCCTCCACTTT	CASSEPTRSYNSPLHF
.	TRBJ2-3	TRBV5-6	few	TGTGCCAGCAGTTTCCTAGTCCCAGATACGCAGTATTTT	CASSFLVPDTQYF
.	TRBJ1-1	TRBV29-1	once	TGCAGCGTTCACTTTCCTGTTACGAACACTGAAGCTTTCTTT	CSVHFPVTNTEAFF
.	TRBJ2-5	TRBV28	few	TGTGCCAGCAGTTTATTACAGGGACGACAAGAGACCCAGTACTTC	CASSLLQGRQETQYF
.	TRBJ1-4	TRBV27	.	TGTGCCAGCAGGCCCCGGGGGGGGGAAAAACTGTTTTTT	CASRPRGGEKLFF
TRBD1	TRBJ2-5	TRBV27	.	TGTGCCAGCAGGCGTCTGGGACAGGGGAAAAAAGAGACCCAGTACTTC	CASRRLGQGKKETQYF